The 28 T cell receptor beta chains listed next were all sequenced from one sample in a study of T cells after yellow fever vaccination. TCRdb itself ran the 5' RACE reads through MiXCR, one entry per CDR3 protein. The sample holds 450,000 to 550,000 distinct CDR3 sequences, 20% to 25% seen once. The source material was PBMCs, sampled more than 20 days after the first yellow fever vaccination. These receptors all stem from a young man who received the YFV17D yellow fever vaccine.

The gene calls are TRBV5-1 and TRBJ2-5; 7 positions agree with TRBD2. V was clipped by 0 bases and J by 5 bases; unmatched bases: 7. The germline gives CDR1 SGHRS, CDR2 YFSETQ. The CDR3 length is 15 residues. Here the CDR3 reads CASSLVGGMTETQYF. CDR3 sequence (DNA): TGCGCCAGCAGCTTGGTGGGGGGGATGACGGAGACCCAGTACTTC.

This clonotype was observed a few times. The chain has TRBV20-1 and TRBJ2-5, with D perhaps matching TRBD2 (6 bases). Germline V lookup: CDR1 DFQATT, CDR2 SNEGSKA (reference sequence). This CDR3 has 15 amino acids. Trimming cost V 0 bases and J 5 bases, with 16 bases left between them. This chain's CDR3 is CSARDLRRGGETQYF. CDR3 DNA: TGCAGTGCTAGAGATCTCCGGCGGGGCGGGGAGACCCAGTACTTC.

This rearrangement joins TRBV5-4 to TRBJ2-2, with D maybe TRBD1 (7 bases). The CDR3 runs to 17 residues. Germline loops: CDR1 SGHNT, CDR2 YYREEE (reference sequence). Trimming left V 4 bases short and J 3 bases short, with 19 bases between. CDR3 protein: CASSPTIQGGDTGELFF. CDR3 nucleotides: TGTGCCAGCAGCCCAACCATTCAGGGGGGCGACACCGGGGAGCTGTTTTTT. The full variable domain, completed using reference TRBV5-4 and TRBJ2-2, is ETGVTQSPTHLIKTRGQQVTLRCSSQSGHNTVSWYQQALGQGPQFIFQYYREEENGRGNFPPRFSGLQFPNYSSELNVNALELDDSALYLCASSPTIQGGDTGELFFGEGSRLTVL.

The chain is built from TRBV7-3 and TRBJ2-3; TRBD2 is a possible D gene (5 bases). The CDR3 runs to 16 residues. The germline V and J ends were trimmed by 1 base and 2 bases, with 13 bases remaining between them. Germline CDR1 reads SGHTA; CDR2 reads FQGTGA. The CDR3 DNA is TGTGCCAGCAGCTTAATGGGTTACGGGGACACAGATACGCAGTATTTT. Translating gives CASSLMGYGDTDTQYF.

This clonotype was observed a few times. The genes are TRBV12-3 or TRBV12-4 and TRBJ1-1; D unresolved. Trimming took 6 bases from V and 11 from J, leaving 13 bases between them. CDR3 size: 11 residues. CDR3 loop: CASSRAFEAFF. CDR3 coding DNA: TGTGCCAGCAGCCGGGCCTTTGAGGCTTTCTTT.

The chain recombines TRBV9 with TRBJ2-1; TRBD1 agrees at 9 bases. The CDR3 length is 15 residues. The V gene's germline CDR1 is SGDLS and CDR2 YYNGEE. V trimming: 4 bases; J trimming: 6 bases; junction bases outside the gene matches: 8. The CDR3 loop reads CASSRGQGMGNEQFF. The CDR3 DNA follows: TGTGCCAGCAGCCGGGGACAGGGAATGGGCAATGAGCAGTTCTTC.

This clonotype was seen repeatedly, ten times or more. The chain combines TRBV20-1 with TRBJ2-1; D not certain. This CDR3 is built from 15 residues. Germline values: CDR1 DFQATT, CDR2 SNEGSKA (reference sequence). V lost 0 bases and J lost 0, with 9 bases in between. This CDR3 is CSARDRLSSYNEQFF. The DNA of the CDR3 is TGCAGTGCTAGAGATCGCCTTAGCTCCTACAATGAGCAGTTCTTC.

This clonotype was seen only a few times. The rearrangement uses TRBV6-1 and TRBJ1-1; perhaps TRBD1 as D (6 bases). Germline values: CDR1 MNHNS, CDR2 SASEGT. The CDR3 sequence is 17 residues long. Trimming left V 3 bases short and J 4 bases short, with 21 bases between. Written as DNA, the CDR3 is TGTGCCAGCAGTGACACGCTGCGGGGGGCGCGGGGCACTGAAGCTTTCTTT. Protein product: CASSDTLRGARGTEAFF.

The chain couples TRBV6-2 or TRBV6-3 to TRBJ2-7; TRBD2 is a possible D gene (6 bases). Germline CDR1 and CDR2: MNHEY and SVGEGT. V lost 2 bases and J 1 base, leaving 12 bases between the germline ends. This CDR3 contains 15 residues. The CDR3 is CASSYAGSLSYEQYF. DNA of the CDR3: TGTGCCAGCAGTTACGCGGGGAGTCTTTCCTACGAGCAGTACTTC.

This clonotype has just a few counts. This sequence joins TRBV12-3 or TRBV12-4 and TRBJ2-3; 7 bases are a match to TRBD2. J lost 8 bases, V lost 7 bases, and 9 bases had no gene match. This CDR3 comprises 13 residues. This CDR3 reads CASNGGGGGTQYF. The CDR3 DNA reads TGTGCCAGCAATGGCGGGGGAGGTGGTACGCAGTATTTT.

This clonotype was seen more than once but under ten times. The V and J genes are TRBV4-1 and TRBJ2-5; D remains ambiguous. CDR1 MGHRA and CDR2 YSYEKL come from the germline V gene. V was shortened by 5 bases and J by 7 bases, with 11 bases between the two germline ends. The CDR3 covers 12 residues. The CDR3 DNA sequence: TGCGCCAGCAGCTATGATGCAGGGACCCAGTACTTC. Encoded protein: CASSYDAGTQYF.

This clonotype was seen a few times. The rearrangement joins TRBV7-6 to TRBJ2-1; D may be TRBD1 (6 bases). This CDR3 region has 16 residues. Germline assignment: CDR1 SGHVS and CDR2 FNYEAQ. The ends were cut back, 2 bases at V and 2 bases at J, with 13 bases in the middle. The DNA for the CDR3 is TGTGCCAGCAGCTTATTTTTGGGGGCCCCCTACAATGAGCAGTTCTTC. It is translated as CASSLFLGAPYNEQFF.

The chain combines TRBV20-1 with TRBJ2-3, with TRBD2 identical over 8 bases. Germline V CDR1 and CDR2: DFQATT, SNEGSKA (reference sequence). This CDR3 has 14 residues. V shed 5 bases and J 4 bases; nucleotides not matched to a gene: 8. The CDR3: CSAHGTSLSDTQYF. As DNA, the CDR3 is TGCAGTGCTCACGGGACTAGTCTCTCAGATACGCAGTATTTT.

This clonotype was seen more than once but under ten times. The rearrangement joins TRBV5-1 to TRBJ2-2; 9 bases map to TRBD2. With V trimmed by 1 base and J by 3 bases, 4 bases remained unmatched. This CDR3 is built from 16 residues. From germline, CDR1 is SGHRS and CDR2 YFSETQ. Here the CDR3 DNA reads TGCGCCAGCAGCTTGTGGATAGCGGGGGACACCGGGGAGCTGTTTTTT. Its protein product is CASSLWIAGDTGELFF.

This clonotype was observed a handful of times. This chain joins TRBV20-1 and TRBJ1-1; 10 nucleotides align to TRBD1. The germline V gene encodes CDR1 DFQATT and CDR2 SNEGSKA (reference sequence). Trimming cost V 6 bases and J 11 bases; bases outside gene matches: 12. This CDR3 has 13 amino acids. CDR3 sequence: CSAPEGVGQGAFF. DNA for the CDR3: TGCAGTGCACCCGAGGGGGTGGGACAGGGGGCTTTCTTT.

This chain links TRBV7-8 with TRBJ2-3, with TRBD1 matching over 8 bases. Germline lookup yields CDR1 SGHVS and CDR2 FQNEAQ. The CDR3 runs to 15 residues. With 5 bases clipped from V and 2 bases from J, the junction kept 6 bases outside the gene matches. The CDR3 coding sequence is TGTGCCAGCAGCCCTTGGGACAGGAACACAGATACGCAGTATTTT. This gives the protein CASSPWDRNTDTQYF.

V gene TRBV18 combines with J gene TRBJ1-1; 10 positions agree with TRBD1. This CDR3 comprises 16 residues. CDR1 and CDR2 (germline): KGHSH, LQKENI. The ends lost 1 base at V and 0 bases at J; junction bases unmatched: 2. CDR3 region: CASSPRQGALNTEAFF. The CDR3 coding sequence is TGTGCCAGCTCACCACGACAGGGGGCTCTGAACACTGAAGCTTTCTTT.

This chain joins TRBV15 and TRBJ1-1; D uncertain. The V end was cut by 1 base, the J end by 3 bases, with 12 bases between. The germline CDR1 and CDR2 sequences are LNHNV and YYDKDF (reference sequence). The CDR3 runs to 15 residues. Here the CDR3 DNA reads TGTGCCACCAGCAGAGGTGGAATCGTATACACTGAAGCTTTCTTT. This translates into CATSRGGIVYTEAFF.

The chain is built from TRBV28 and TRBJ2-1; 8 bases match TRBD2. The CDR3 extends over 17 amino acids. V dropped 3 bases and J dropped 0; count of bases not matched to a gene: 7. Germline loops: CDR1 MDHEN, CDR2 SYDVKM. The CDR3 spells CASSLMPSGGSYNEQFF. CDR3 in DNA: TGTGCCAGCAGTTTGATGCCGAGCGGGGGCTCCTACAATGAGCAGTTCTTC. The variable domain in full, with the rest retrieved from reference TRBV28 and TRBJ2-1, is DVKVTQSSRYLVKRTGEKVFLECVQDMDHENMFWYRQDPGLGLRLIYFSYDVKMKEKGDIPEGYSVSREKKERFSLILESASTNQTSMYLCASSLMPSGGSYNEQFFGPGTRLTVL.

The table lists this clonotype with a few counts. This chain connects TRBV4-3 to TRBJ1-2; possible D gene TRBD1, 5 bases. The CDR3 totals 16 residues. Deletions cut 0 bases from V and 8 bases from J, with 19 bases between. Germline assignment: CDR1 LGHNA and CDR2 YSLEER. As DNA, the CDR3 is TGCGCCAGCAGCCAAGAGGTGGCGGGGGGAAGAAGAGGCTACACCTTC. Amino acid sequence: CASSQEVAGGRRGYTF.

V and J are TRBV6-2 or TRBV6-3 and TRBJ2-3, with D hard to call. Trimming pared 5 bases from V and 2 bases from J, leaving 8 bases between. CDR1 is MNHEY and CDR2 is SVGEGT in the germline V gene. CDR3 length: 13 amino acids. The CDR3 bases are TGTGCCAGCAGTAACGATAACACAGATACGCAGTATTTT. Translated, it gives CASSNDNTDTQYF.

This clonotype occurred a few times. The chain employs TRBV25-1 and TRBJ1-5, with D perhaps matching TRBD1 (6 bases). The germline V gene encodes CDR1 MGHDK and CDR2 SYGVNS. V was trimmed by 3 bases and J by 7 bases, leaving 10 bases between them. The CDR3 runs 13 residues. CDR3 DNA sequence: TGTGCCAGCAGTGACAGGGGCGGCCAGCCCCAGCATTTT. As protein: CASSDRGGQPQHF.

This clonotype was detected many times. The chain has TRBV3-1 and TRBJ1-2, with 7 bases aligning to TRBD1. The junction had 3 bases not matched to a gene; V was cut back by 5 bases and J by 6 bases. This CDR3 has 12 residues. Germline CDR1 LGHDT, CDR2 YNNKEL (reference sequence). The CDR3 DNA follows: TGTGCCAGCAGCGAACAGGGGAATGGCTACACCTTC. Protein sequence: CASSEQGNGYTF.

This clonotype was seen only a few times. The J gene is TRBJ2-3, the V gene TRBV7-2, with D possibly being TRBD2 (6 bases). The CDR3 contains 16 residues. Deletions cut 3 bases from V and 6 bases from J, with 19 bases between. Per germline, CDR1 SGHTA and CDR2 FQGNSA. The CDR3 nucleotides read TGTGCCAGCAGCTTTCGACTTGGCGGGACGCCCGATACGCAGTATTTT. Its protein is CASSFRLGGTPDTQYF.

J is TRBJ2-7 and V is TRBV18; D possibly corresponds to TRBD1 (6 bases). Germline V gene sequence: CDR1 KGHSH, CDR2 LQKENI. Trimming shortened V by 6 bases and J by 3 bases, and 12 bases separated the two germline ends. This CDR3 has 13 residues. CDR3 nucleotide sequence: TGTGCCAGCTCGCCGGGACACGGCTACGAGCAGTACTTC. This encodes CASSPGHGYEQYF.

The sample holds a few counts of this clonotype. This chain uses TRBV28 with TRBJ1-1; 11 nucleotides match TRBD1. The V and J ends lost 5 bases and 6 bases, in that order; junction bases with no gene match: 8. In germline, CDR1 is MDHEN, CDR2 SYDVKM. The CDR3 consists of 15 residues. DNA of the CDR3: TGTGCCAGCAGTCCCCCGGGACAGGGGGGCCCTGAAGCTTTCTTT. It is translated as CASSPPGQGGPEAFF.

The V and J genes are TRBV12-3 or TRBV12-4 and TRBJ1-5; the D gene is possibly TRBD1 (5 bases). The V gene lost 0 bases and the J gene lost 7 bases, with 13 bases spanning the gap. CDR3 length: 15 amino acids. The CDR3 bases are TGTGCCAGCAGTTTAGCGCGGGGACCCAGCCAGCCCCAGCATTTT. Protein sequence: CASSLARGPSQPQHF.

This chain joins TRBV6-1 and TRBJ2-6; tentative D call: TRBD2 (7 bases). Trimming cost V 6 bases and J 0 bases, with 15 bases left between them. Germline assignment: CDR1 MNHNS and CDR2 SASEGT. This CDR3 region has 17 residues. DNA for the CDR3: TGTGCCAGCAGGGGGGGGCCCTTAGCCTCTGGGGCCAACGTCCTGACTTTC. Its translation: CASRGGPLASGANVLTF.